The 16 T cell receptor beta chains below all came from one sample that was sequenced in a study of blood T cell repertoires in COVID-19. Clones were read by immunoSEQ multiplex PCR, and TCRdb kept only the in-frame ones, dropping some. The sample lists approximately 210,000 clones, over 75% occurring once. The source material was PBMCs or T cells enriched from blood (not recorded which). These receptor sequences come from a man younger than 45 with acute COVID-19.

The chain employs TRBV21-1 and TRBJ1-4. TRBV21-1 has pseudogene status. This CDR3 region has 14 residues. CDR3 protein: CASSKHGFGEKLFF. CDR3 bases: TGTGCCAGCAGCAAACACGGGTTTGGCGAAAAACTGTTTTTT.

The V gene is TRBV30, the J gene TRBJ1-5, with 11 bases aligning to TRBD1. The CDR3 consists of 14 residues. V was clipped by 3 bases and J by 6 bases; unmatched bases: 4. CDR1 is GTSNPN and CDR2 is SVGIG in the germline V gene (reference sequence). The CDR3 sequence: CAWSGTGGPQPQHF. The CDR3 DNA is TGTGCCTGGAGCGGGACAGGGGGTCCTCAGCCCCAGCATTTT.

The chain has TRBV7-9 and TRBJ1-2; D is possibly TRBD1 (5 bases). This CDR3 has 15 residues. V lost 5 bases, J lost 3 bases, and 16 bases lay in between. CDR1 and CDR2 (germline): SEHNR, FQNEAQ (reference sequence). DNA for the CDR3: TGTGCCAGCAGCCCTAACATAGGGGTTCACTATGGCTACACCTTC. Translating it yields CASSPNIGVHYGYTF.

The rearrangement uses TRBV10-1 and TRBJ2-2; 7 positions match TRBD1. This CDR3 contains 13 residues. The junction had 3 bases not matched to a gene; V was cut back by 6 bases and J by 5 bases. Germline lookup yields CDR1 WNHNN and CDR2 SYGVQD (reference sequence). The CDR3 DNA reads as TGCGCCAGCAGACAGGGGCGGACCGGGGAGCTGTTTTTT. Encoded protein: CASRQGRTGELFF.

The chain uses TRBV10-3 and TRBJ1-2; 8 nucleotides align to TRBD1. The V gene end was trimmed by 4 bases and the J gene end by 4 bases; junction bases not matched to a gene: 11. Germline V gene lookup returns CDR1 ENHRY and CDR2 SYGVKD. This CDR3 has 16 residues. In nucleotides, the CDR3 is TGTGCCATCAGTGGGTATCCCGCAGGGGGCAGCTATGGCTACACCTTC. It encodes CAISGYPAGGSYGYTF.

DNA of the CDR3: TGCGCCAGCAGCCAACCGGGACAGCGCTATGGCTACACCTTC. Encoded protein: CASSQPGQRYGYTF. The J gene is TRBJ1-2, the V gene TRBV4-1, with 7 bases matching TRBD1. CDR1 is MGHRA, CDR2 YSYEKL, per germline. The V gene end was trimmed by 2 bases and the J gene end by 4 bases; junction bases not matched to a gene: 4. CDR3 length: 14 amino acids.

V is TRBV25-1 and J is TRBJ1-3; TRBD1 agrees at 7 bases. Looked up from germline, CDR1 is MGHDK and CDR2 is SYGVNS. The junction had 8 bases not matched to a gene; V was cut back by 9 bases and J by 3 bases. This CDR3 has 14 residues. The CDR3 loop is CARGPDRVGNTIYF. The CDR3 nucleotides are TGTGCCAGGGGTCCAGACAGGGTTGGAAACACCATATATTTT.

For this clone: The same CDR3 also results from other DNA sequences found in this sample. The V call is TRBV18, the J call TRBJ1-2; possibly TRBD1 for D (6 bases). Trimming pared 2 bases from V and 2 bases from J, leaving 12 bases between. The germline V gene has CDR1 KGHSH and CDR2 LQKENI. This CDR3 has 15 residues. This CDR3 is CASSPIRTGNYGYTF. CDR3 DNA sequence: TGTGCCAGCTCACCAATTCGTACAGGGAACTATGGCTACACCTTC.

J is TRBJ1-1 and V is TRBV6-5; 7 bases line up with TRBD1. There are 14 residues in the CDR3. Germline V gives CDR1 MNHEY, CDR2 SVGAGI. Germline trimming cut 1 base from V and 5 bases from J; bases unmatched to any gene: 4. The CDR3 spells CASSYLQGSTEAFF. CDR3 DNA: TGTGCCAGCAGTTACTTACAGGGGAGTACTGAAGCTTTCTTT.

The CDR3 spells CAISESGGSNQPQHF. The CDR3 DNA follows: TGTGCCATCAGTGAGTCAGGGGGAAGCAATCAGCCCCAGCATTTT. The chain combines TRBV10-3 with TRBJ1-5, with TRBD1 as a possible D gene (6 bases). V lost 0 bases and J lost 1, with 7 bases in between. The CDR3 sequence is 15 residues long. The germline V gene encodes CDR1 ENHRY and CDR2 SYGVKD.

The chain joins TRBV5-1 to TRBJ1-6, with a weak D call TRBD1 (6 bases). V gave up 4 bases and J gave up 6 bases, with 11 bases separating them. This CDR3 spans 14 amino acids. Germline CDR1 reads SGHRS; CDR2 reads YFSETQ. The CDR3 is CASSPTGSNSPLHF. CDR3 DNA: TGCGCCAGCAGCCCAACAGGGAGTAATTCACCCCTCCACTTT.

The V call is TRBV6-5, the J call TRBJ1-2; D is perhaps TRBD1 (5 bases). V was cut by 3 bases and J by 2 bases, with 7 bases left in between. This CDR3 has 13 amino acids. Germline loops: CDR1 MNHEY, CDR2 SVGAGI. The DNA of the CDR3 is TGTGCCAGCAGTTATGGGGGGAACTATGGCTACACCTTC. It encodes CASSYGGNYGYTF.

The rearrangement joins TRBV5-6 to TRBJ2-3; 7 bases fit TRBD1. Germline V gene sequence: CDR1 SGHDT, CDR2 YYEEEE. The junction had 6 bases not matched to a gene; V was cut back by 0 bases and J by 2 bases. This CDR3 has 16 amino acids. The CDR3 nucleotides read TGTGCCAGCAGCTTGGTTTCAGGGACAGTCACAGATACGCAGTATTTT. It specifies CASSLVSGTVTDTQYF.

V usage is TRBV9 and J usage is TRBJ2-7; weak D call: TRBD2 (5 bases). V lost 4 bases and J lost 3, with 11 bases in between. Germline V gene sequence: CDR1 SGDLS, CDR2 YYNGEE. The CDR3 is 13 amino acids. The DNA for the CDR3 is TGTGCCAGCAGCCGAGGACTCAACTACGAGCAGTACTTC. This codes for CASSRGLNYEQYF.

V usage is TRBV3-1 (or the pseudogene TRBV3-2) and J usage is TRBJ2-6, with 9 bases that match TRBD1. The trim removed 1 base at V and 0 bases at J, leaving 10 bases unmatched. Germline CDR1 LGHDT, CDR2 YNNKEL (reference sequence). The CDR3 extends over 20 amino acids. CDR3 DNA sequence: TGTGCCAGCAGCCAAGGATTTACAGGGGGCTTCGCCTCTGGGGCCAACGTCCTGACTTTC. This sequence encodes CASSQGFTGGFASGANVLTF.

The genes are TRBV5-1 and TRBJ1-1; D is possibly TRBD1 (5 bases). Trimming pared 7 bases from V and 1 base from J, leaving 14 bases between. The germline gives CDR1 SGHRS, CDR2 YFSETQ. The CDR3 consists of 14 residues. CDR3 in DNA: TGCGCCAGCGGAGGGGCCAACCGGAACACTGAAGCTTTCTTT. Translation gives CASGGANRNTEAFF.